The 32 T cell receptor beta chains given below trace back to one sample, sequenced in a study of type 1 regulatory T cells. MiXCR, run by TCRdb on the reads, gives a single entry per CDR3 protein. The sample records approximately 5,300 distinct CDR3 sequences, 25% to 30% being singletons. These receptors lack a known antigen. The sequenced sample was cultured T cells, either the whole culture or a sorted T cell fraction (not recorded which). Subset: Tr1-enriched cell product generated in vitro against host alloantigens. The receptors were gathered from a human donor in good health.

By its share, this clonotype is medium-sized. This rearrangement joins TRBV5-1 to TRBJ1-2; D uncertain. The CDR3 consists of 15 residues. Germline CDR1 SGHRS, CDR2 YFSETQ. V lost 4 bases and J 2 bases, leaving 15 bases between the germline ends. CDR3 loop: CASSLGGGVNYGYTF. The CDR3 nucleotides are TGCGCCAGCAGCCTGGGAGGCGGGGTAAACTATGGCTACACCTTC. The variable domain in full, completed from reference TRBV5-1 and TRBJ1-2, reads KAGVTQTPRYLIKTRGQQVTLSCSPISGHRSVSWYQQTPGQGLQFLFEYFSETQRNKGNFPGRFSGRQFSNSRSEMNVSTLELGDSALYLCASSLGGGVNYGYTFGSGTRLTVV.

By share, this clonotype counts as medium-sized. In nucleotides, the CDR3 is TGTGCCAGCAGCCGGACAGGGGGAGGTCAGCCCCAGCATTTT. It translates to CASSRTGGGQPQHF. The chain uses TRBV27 and TRBJ1-5; 10 bases are a match to TRBD1. Per germline, CDR1 MNHEY and CDR2 SMNVEV (reference sequence). The ends lost 6 bases at V and 6 bases at J; junction bases unmatched: 5. The CDR3 has 14 residues.

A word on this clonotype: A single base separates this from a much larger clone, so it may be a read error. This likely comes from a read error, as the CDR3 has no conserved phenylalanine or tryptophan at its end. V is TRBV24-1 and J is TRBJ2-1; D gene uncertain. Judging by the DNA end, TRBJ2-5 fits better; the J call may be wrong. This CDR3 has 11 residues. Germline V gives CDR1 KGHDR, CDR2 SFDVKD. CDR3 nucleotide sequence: TGTGCCACCAGTGAGAAAGAGACCCAGTACTCC. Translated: CATSEKETQYS.

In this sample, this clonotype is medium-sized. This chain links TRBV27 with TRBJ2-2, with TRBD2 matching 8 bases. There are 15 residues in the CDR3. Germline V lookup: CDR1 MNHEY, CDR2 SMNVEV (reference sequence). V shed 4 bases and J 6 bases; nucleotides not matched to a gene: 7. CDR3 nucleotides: TGTGCCAGCAGTTCGGACGGGAGGGCCCCCGGGGAGCTGTTTTTT. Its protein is CASSSDGRAPGELFF.

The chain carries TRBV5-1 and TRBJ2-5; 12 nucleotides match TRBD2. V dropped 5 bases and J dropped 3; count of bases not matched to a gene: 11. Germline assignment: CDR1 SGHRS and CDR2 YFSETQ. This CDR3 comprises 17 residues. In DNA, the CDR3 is TGCGCCAGCAGGGACAGACTAGCGGGGGCGTCCGAAGAGACCCAGTACTTC. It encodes CASRDRLAGASEETQYF. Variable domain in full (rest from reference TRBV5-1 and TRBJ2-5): KAGVTQTPRYLIKTRGQQVTLSCSPISGHRSVSWYQQTPGQGLQFLFEYFSETQRNKGNFPGRFSGRQFSNSRSEMNVSTLELGDSALYLCASRDRLAGASEETQYFGPGTRLLVL.

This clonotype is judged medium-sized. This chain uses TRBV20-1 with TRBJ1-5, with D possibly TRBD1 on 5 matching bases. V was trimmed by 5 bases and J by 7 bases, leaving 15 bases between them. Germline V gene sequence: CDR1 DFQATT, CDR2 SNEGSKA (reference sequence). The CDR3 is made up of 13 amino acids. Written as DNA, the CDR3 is TGCAGTGCTTCACCAACGTGGGACCAGCCCCAGCATTTT. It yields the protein CSASPTWDQPQHF.

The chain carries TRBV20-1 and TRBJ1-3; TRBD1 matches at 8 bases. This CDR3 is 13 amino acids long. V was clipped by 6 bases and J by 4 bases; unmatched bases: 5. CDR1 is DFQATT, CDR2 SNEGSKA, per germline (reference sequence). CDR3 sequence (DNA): TGCAGTGCCCACAGGACAGGGGGAAACACCATATATTTT. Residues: CSAHRTGGNTIYF.

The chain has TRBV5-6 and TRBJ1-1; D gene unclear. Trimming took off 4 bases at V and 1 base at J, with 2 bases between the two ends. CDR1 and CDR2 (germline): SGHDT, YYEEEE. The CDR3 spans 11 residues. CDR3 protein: CASSRNTEAFF. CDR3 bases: TGTGCCAGCAGCCGGAACACTGAAGCTTTCTTT.

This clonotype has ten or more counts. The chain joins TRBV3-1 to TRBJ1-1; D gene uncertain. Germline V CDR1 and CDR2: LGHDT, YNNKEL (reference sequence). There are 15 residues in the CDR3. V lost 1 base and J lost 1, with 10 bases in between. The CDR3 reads CASSQGPDPNTEAFF. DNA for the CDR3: TGTGCCAGCAGCCAAGGTCCCGATCCGAACACTGAAGCTTTCTTT.

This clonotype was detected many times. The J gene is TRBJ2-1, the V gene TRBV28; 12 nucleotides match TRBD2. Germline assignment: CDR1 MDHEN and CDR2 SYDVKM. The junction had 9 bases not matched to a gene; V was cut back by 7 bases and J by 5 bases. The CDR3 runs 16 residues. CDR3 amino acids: CASNFLAGGVNNEQFF. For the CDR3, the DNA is TGTGCCAGCAATTTTCTAGCGGGAGGGGTCAACAATGAGCAGTTCTTC.

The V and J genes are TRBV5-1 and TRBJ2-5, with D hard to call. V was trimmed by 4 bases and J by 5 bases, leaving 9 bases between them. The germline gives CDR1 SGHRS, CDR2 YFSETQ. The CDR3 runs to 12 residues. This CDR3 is CASSPPGETQYF. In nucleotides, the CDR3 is TGCGCCAGCAGCCCCCCTGGGGAGACCCAGTACTTC.

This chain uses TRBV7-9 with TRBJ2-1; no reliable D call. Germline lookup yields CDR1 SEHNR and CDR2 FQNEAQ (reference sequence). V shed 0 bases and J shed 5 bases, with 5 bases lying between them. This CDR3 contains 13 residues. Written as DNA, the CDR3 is TGTGCCAGCAGCTTAGCACGGAACAATGAGCAGTTCTTC. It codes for CASSLARNNEQFF.

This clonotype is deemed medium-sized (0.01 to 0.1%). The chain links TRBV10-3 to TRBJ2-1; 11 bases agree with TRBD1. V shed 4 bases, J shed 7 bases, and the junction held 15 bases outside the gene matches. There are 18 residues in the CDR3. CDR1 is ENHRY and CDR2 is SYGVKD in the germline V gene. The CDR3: CAISGARGGDRGRNEQFF. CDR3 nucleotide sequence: TGTGCCATCAGTGGAGCCCGCGGGGGGGACAGGGGGAGGAATGAGCAGTTCTTC.

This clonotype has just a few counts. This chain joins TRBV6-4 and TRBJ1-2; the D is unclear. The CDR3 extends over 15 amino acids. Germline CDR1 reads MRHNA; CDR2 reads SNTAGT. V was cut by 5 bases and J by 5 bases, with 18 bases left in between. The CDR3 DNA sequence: TGTGCCAGCAGTCTCATGCGAGAAAGTAGATATGGCTACACCTTC. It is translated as CASSLMRESRYGYTF.

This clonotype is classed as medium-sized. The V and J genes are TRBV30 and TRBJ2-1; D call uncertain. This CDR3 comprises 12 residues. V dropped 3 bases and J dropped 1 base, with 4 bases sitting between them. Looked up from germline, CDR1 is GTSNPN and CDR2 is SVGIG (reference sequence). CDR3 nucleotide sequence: TGTGCCTGGAGCGGTTCCTACAATGAGCAGTTCTTC. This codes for CAWSGSYNEQFF.

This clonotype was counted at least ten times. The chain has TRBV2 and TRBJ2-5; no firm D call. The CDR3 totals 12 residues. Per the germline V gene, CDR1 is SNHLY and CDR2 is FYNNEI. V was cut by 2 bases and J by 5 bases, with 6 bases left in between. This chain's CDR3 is CASSESWETQYF. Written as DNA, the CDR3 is TGTGCCAGCAGTGAATCGTGGGAGACCCAGTACTTC.

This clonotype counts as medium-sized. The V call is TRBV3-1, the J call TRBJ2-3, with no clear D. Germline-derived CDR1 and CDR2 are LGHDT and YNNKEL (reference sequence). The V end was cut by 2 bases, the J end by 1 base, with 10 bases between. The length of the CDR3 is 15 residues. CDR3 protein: CASSQRTTGTDTQYF. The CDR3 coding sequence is TGTGCCAGCAGCCAAAGAACTACGGGCACAGATACGCAGTATTTT.

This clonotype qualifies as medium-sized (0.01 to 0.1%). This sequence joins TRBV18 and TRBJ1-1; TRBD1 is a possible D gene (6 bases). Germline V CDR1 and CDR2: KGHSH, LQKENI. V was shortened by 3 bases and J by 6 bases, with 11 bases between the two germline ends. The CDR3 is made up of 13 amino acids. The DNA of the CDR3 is TGTGCCAGCTCACCCCAACAGGGTCCTGAAGCTTTCTTT. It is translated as CASSPQQGPEAFF.

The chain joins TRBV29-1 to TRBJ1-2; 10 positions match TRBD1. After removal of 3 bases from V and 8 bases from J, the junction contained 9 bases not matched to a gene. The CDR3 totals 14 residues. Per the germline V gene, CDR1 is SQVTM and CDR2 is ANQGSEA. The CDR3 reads CSVETGTGVGGYTF. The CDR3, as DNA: TGCAGCGTTGAGACCGGGACAGGGGTCGGAGGCTACACCTTC.

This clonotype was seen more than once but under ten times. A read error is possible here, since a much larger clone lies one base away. The CDR3 bases are TGTGCCAGCAACAAGCTAGCGGGAGTTGGAGAGGCCCAGTACTTC. Amino acids: CASNKLAGVGEAQYF. The gene calls are TRBV9 and TRBJ2-5, with TRBD2 matching 10 bases. The CDR3 extends over 15 amino acids. The germline V gene has CDR1 SGDLS and CDR2 YYNGEE.

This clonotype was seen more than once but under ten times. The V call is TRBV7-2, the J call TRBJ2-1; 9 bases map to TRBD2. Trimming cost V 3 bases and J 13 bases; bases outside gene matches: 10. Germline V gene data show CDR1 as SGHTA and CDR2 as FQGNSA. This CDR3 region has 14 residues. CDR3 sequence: CASSLPGLAAPQFF. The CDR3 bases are TGTGCCAGCAGCTTGCCGGGACTAGCCGCCCCTCAGTTCTTC.

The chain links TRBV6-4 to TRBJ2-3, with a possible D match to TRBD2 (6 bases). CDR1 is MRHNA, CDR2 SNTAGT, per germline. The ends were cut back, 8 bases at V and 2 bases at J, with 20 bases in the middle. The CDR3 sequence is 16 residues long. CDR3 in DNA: TGTGCCAGCTCTCCCGCGGTAGCGGAATACACAGATACGCAGTATTTT. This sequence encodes CASSPAVAEYTDTQYF.

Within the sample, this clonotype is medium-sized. CDR3 protein: CATSRDNEKLFF. Written as DNA, the CDR3 is TGTGCCACCAGTCGGGACAACGAAAAACTGTTTTTT. The rearrangement joins TRBV24-1 to TRBJ1-4; D may be TRBD1 (6 bases). CDR1 is KGHDR, CDR2 SFDVKD, per germline. Trimming cost V 6 bases and J 8 bases, with 9 bases left between them. The CDR3 has 12 residues.

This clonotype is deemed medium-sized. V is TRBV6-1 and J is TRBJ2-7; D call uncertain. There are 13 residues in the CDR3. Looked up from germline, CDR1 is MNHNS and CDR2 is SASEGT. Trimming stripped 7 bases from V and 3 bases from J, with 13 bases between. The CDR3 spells CASKRDFNYEQYF. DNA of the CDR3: TGTGCCAGCAAAAGAGACTTCAACTACGAGCAGTACTTC.

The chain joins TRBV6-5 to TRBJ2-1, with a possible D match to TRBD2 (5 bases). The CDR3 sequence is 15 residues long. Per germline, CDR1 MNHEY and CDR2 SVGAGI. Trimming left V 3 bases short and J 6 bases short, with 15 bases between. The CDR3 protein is CASSYDGLAINEQFF. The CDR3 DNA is TGTGCCAGCAGTTATGATGGTCTAGCCATCAATGAGCAGTTCTTC.

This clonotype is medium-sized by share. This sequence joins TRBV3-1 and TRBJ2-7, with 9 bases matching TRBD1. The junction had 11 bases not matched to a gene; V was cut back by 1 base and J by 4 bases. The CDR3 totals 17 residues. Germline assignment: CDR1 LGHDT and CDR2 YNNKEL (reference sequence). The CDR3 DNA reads TGTGCCAGCAGCCAAGCAACGGGACAGGGTGTACGGTACGAGCAGTACTTC. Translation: CASSQATGQGVRYEQYF.

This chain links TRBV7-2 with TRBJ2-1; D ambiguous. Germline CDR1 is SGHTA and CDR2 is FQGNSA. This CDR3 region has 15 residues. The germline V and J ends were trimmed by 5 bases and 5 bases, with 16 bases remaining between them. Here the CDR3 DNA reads TGTGCCAGCAGCCCCCAGGTCTCAGTGAACAATGAGCAGTTCTTC. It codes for CASSPQVSVNNEQFF.

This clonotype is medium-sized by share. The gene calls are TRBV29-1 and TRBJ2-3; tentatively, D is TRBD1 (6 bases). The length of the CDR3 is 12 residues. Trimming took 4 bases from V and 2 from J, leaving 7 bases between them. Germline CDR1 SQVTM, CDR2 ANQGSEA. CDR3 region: CSVGTATDTQYF. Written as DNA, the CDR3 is TGCAGCGTTGGGACAGCCACAGATACGCAGTATTTT.

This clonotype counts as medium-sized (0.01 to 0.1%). DNA of the CDR3: TGCGCCAGCTCTTCGGCGGGAGGGAATGAGCAGTTCTTC. Translating it yields CASSSAGGNEQFF. The V and J genes are TRBV5-1 and TRBJ2-1, with TRBD2 identical over 9 bases. Trimming at V came to 7 bases and at J to 7 bases, leaving 6 bases not matched to a gene. There are 13 residues in the CDR3. Germline lookup yields CDR1 SGHRS and CDR2 YFSETQ.

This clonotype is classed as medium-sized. The CDR3 protein is CSALQGTDTQYF. CDR3 DNA sequence: TGCAGTGCTCTACAGGGAACAGATACGCAGTATTTT. The rearrangement joins TRBV20-1 to TRBJ2-3, with D possibly TRBD1 on 6 matching bases. The V gene's germline CDR1 is DFQATT and CDR2 SNEGSKA (reference sequence). The CDR3 is 12 residues long. Trimming cost V 5 bases and J 3 bases, with 9 bases left between them.

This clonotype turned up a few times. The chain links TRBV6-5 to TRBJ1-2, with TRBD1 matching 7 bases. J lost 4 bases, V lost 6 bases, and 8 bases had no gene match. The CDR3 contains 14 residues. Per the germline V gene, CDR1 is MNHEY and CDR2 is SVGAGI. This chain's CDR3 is CASSSLGTVYGYTF. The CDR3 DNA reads TGTGCCAGCAGCTCACTAGGGACAGTCTATGGCTACACCTTC.

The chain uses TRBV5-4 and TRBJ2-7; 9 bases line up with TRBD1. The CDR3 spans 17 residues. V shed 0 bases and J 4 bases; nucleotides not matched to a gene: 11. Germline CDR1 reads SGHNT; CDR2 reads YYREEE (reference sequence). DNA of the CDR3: TGTGCCAGCAGCTTGGGGGGACAGGGAATCCGAAAGTACGAGCAGTACTTC. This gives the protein CASSLGGQGIRKYEQYF.